Listed here are 12 T cell receptor beta chains from one sample, sequenced in a study of CD8 T cells in ankylosing spondylitis. TCRdb recomputed calls from the 5' RACE reads with MiXCR, one row per CDR3 protein. The sample includes roughly 91,000 distinct CDR3 sequences, roughly 8.3% seen only once; the top ten take 9.9%. Sequencing used blood, either unsorted or a sorted T cell fraction (not recorded which). The receptors stem from a male donor with ankylosing spondylitis or in good health (not recorded which).

This clonotype has ten or more counts. The chain has TRBV20-1 and TRBJ1-5, with D unresolved. The ends were cut back, 1 base at V and 8 bases at J, with 15 bases in the middle. This CDR3 is 14 amino acids long. Germline V gene lookup returns CDR1 DFQATT and CDR2 SNEGSKA (reference sequence). The DNA for the CDR3 is TGCAGTGCTAGAGTTTCACGCCTCGGGGAGCCCCAGCATTTT. Translated: CSARVSRLGEPQHF.

Worth noting for this clonotype: One end of the junction is discordant with germline, which a read error may explain. The rearrangement uses TRBV7-2 and TRBJ1-2; no firm D call. Germline assignment: CDR1 SGHTA and CDR2 FQGNSA. The CDR3 consists of 15 residues. The CDR3 DNA follows: TGTGGCAGCAGCTTAGAAGCAGTGGCGGACTATGGCTACACCTTC. The encoded protein is CGSSLEAVADYGYTF.

In its sample, this clonotype was seen many times. V usage is TRBV14 and J usage is TRBJ1-1, with unresolved D. This CDR3 is 13 amino acids long. Germline lookup yields CDR1 SGHDN and CDR2 FVKESK. Trimming stripped 4 bases from V and 8 bases from J, with 14 bases between. As DNA, the CDR3 is TGTGCCAGCAGCCTTAAAGGGCGCTTGGAAGCTTTCTTT. Amino acid sequence: CASSLKGRLEAFF. Full variable domain (missing parts from reference TRBV14 and TRBJ1-1): EAGVTQFPSHSVIEKGQTVTLRCDPISGHDNLYWYRRVMGKEIKFLLHFVKESKQDESGMPNNRFLAERTGGTYSTLKVQPAELEDSGVYFCASSLKGRLEAFFGQGTRLTVV.

This clonotype was found many times. At one end the junction does not follow the germline gene, possibly because of a read error. This rearrangement joins TRBV7-7 to TRBJ2-3; 12 bases align to TRBD2. Per germline, CDR1 SSHAT and CDR2 FNYEAQ (reference sequence). The CDR3 is 19 residues long. The CDR3 reads CASSEKRLAGESGPDTQYF. DNA of the CDR3: TGTGCTAGCAGCGAGAAGAGACTAGCGGGAGAGTCCGGGCCCGATACGCAGTATTTT.

In nucleotides, the CDR3 is TGTGCCAGCTCACCGACAGGGGGCTATGGCACTGAAGCTTTCTTT. Its translation is CASSPTGGYGTEAFF. V gene TRBV18 combines with J gene TRBJ1-1; 10 positions agree with TRBD1. This CDR3 contains 15 residues. The V segment lost 3 bases and the J segment 4 bases; nucleotides outside the gene matches: 5. Germline CDR1 and CDR2: KGHSH and LQKENI.

In this sample, this clonotype turned up a few times. The chain uses TRBV7-2 and TRBJ1-2; perhaps TRBD1 as D (6 bases). Germline CDR1 and CDR2: SGHTA and FQGNSA. Trimming pared 5 bases from V and 4 bases from J, leaving 17 bases between. The CDR3 runs 15 residues. The CDR3 DNA is TGTGCCAGCAGCCCCCGGGACATACCCCTCTATGGCTACACCTTC. The encoded protein is CASSPRDIPLYGYTF. The full variable domain, with the rest looked up from reference TRBV7-2 and TRBJ1-2, is GAGVSQSPSNKVTEKGKDVELRCDPISGHTALYWYRQSLGQGLEFLIYFQGNSAPDKSGLPSDRFSAERTGGSVSTLTIQRTQQEDSAVYLCASSPRDIPLYGYTFGSGTRLTVV.

This clonotype has a count of ten or more. The chain uses TRBV20-1 and TRBJ2-1; D tentatively fits TRBD1 or TRBD2 (6 bases each). The CDR3 length is 17 residues. V was pared by 0 bases and J by 7 bases, with 22 bases between. Germline CDR1 reads DFQATT; CDR2 reads SNEGSKA (reference sequence). DNA for the CDR3: TGCAGTGCTAGAGATTTGGGCTACAGGGAGGAGCGGAATGAGCAGTTCTTC. As protein: CSARDLGYREERNEQFF.

In this sample, this clonotype turned up many times. This chain connects TRBV25-1 to TRBJ2-5; no clear D gene. Germline CDR1 and CDR2: MGHDK and SYGVNS. V was shortened by 1 base and J by 2 bases, with 8 bases between the two germline ends. The CDR3 contains 14 residues. CDR3 nucleotide sequence: TGTGCCAGCAGTGAATTTGGCAATCAAGAGACCCAGTACTTC. As protein: CASSEFGNQETQYF.

This clonotype appeared many times. The chain uses TRBV5-1 and TRBJ1-2; possible D gene TRBD1, 5 bases. The CDR3 has 14 amino acids. Germline values: CDR1 SGHRS, CDR2 YFSETQ. The ends were cut back, 0 bases at V and 4 bases at J, with 10 bases in the middle. The CDR3 DNA reads TGCGCCAGCAGCTTGGAACGAGACAGCTATGGCTACACCTTC. The encoded protein is CASSLERDSYGYTF.

The sample holds a few counts of this clonotype. The V gene is TRBV27, the J gene TRBJ2-6; 8 bases are a match to TRBD1. The ends lost 5 bases at V and 0 bases at J; junction bases unmatched: 9. CDR3 length: 18 amino acids. Germline CDR1 is MNHEY and CDR2 is SMNVEV (reference sequence). CDR3 protein: CASSPDRGRLSGANVLTF. The DNA for the CDR3 is TGTGCCAGCAGTCCCGACAGGGGAAGGCTCTCTGGGGCCAACGTCCTGACTTTC.

In this sample, this clonotype turned up many times. V usage is TRBV7-8 and J usage is TRBJ1-5, with 11 positions matching TRBD1. V lost 5 bases, J lost 2 bases, and 14 bases stayed unmatched. The CDR3 covers 19 residues. The V gene's germline CDR1 is SGHVS and CDR2 FQNEAQ. The CDR3 DNA reads as TGTGCCAGCAGCCCCCAGTTGAGGACAGGGGGCTACGGCAATCAGCCCCAGCATTTT. Translated, it gives CASSPQLRTGGYGNQPQHF.

As regards this clonotype: Germline is not matched at one junction end, which may reflect a read error. CDR3 protein: CATSGPGAGGDQPQHF. Written as DNA, the CDR3 is TGTGCCACCAGTGGCCCCGGGGCAGGGGGTGATCAGCCCCAGCATTTT. The chain joins TRBV25-1 to TRBJ1-5; 7 bases agree with TRBD1. Germline V gene lookup returns CDR1 MGHDK and CDR2 SYGVNS. The CDR3 loop spans 16 amino acids.